This record looks at one T cell receptor beta chain sequence and its context. Its antigen remains unidentified. Unstimulated regulatory T cells (CD4+CD25+CD127-), CD4+CD25- non-regulatory cells, CD4 and CD8 cells were FACS-sorted from thawed PBMCs. The data originate from a study of Tregs in tolerant kidney transplant recipients. General study results and limits: Tolerant patients' donor-specific Tregs expanded beyond overall Tregs, suggesting antigen-driven growth.

The table came from immunoSEQ multiplex PCR; TCRdb's copy has only in-frame clones and leaves some out. In the table there are about 94,000 clones, roughly 93% of which are singletons. This sequence originates from a human donor who received a combined kidney and bone marrow transplant. The source material was CD4+ T cells from blood, sampled before the transplant.

Here the CDR3 reads CASSSRTSGASSYNEQFF. The DNA for the CDR3 is TGTGCCAGCAGCAGTCGGACTAGCGGAGCTAGCTCCTACAATGAGCAGTTCTTC. The J gene is TRBJ2-1, the V gene TRBV7-2, with 10 nucleotides matching TRBD2. V was clipped by 5 bases and J by 0 bases; unmatched bases: 10. Germline V gene data show CDR1 as SGHTA and CDR2 as FQGNSA. This CDR3 region has 18 residues.